This entry describes one T cell receptor (beta chain). In this sample, this clonotype turned up a few times. Its antigen is not yet known. Base qualities were left out, and no much larger clone turns up one base away. The data belong to a study of identical twins (dated by TCRdb to between 2015 and 2016). Turning to the overall study: TCR alpha and beta repertoires from monozygotic twins, unrelated adults of various ages and cord blood were deep-sequenced to test whether fetal clonotypes persist. To rule out contamination, the twin experiments were replicated at different times with different library preparation protocols. Study-wide findings and limitations: Because the same donors could not be followed over many years, conclusions were based on cross-sectional statistical analysis. Compared with coincidental sharing between unrelated individuals, an excess of low generation-probability sequences was observed among out-of-frame TCR alpha sequences shared between twins. Fewer insertions were carried by abundant cord blood beta clonotypes, a similar but weaker trend appeared in young adult naive repertoires, and no such trend appeared in memory repertoires. The excess sharing between twins in beta out-of-frame sequences was weaker because fewer shared sequences reduced the signal-to-noise ratio. In monozygotic twins, out-of-frame TCR alpha sharing was systematically underestimated by recombination models, although the models agreed with sharing between unrelated individuals. Zero-insertion analyses could be partly confounded by invariant T cells such as MAIT and iNKT, although diverse VJ usage argued against such confounding for most clonotypes.

The method behind the library was 5' RACE. TCRdb shows the sequencer as Illumina HiSeq 2000. A universal primer binding site was added through template switching, and the final cDNA carried a unique molecular identifier so that TCR cDNA molecules could be counted accurately. First-strand cDNA for TCR alpha and beta chains was synthesized from specific primers in the conserved constant-segment region. Each cDNA library was double barcoded, with a SMART-Mk sample barcode plus Illumina barcodes, to control for contamination. TruSeq adapter sequences along with Illumina sample barcodes were introduced in two successive PCR steps. The Illumina HiSeq platform was used with custom primers to sequence TCR alpha and beta cDNA libraries. The authors processed their data as follows. MiGEC was used to process raw reads and extract unique molecular identifiers, and MiXCR was used to find CDR3 positions. Recombination models were inferred per individual with the repgenHMM and IGoR tools using an EM algorithm. The analysis of shared clonotypes was done with the tcR package in R, with sharing normalized by the product of cloneset sizes. Out-of-frame nonproductive sequences were analyzed to study raw recombination free of thymic and clonal selection effects. The public reads were quality trimmed at Q25 with fastp and then assembled into clones with MiXCR by TCRdb, keeping productive beta chains. All rows with the same CDR3 protein become a single entry with the most common DNA and genes. The V and J calls shown here were made by TCRdb, not taken from the authors' results. The sample table holds about 1.7 million distinct CDR3 sequences, of which around 33% were seen once. The ten largest account for more than 0.25% of the sample.

The junction shows trimming of 6 bases on V and 0 bases on J, plus 9 bases between the germline ends. The CDR3 starts with the cysteine, ends with the phenylalanine, and has 14 residues. Left in the record is the CDR3 DNA by itself, 42 bases read in frame from the first base. Reading the germline V gene gives CDR1 MDHEN and CDR2 SYDVKM. Every donor in the study was a healthy Caucasian. The TCR comes from a newborn girl in good health. The source material was cord blood. This sequence uses TRBV28 and TRBJ2-4, with no reliable assignment of the D segment. The CDR3 corresponds to CASRAPLAKNIQYF. The nucleotide sequence reads as follows: TGTGCCAGCAGGGCCCCTCTAGCCAAAAACATTCAGTACTTC.